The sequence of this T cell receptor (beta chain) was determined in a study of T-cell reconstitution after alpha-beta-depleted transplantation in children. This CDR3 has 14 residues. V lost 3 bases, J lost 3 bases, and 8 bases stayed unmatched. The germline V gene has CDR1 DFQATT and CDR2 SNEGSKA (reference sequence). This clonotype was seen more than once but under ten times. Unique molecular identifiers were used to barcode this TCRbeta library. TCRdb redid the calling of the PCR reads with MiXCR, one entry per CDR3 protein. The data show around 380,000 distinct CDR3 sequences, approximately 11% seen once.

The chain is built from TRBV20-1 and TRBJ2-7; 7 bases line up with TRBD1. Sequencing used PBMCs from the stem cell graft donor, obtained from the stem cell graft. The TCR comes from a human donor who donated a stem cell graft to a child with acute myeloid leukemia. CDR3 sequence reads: CSARATGSSYEQYF. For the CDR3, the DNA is TGCAGTGCTAGGGCGACAGGGTCGAGCTACGAGCAGTACTTC.